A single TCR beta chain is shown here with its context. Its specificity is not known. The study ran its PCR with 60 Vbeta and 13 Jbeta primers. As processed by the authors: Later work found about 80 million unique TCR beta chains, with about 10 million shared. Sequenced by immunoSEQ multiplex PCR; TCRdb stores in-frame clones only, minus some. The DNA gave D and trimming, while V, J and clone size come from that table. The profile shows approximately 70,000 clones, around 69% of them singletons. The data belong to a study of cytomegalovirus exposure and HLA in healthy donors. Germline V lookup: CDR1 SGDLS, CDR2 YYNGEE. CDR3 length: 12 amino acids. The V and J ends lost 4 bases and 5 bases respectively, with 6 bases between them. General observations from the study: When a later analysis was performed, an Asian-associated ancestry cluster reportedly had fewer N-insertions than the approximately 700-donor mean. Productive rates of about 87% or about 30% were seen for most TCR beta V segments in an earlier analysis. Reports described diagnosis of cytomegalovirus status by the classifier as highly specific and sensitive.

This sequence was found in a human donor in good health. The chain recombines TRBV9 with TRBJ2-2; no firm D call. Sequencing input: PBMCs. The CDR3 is CASSSRTGELFF. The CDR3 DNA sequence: TGTGCCAGCAGCTCCCGGACCGGGGAGCTGTTTTTT.